The 32 T cell receptor beta chains reported below all come from one sample, sequenced in a study of response to subunit inactivated influenza vaccine. TCRdb fed the RT-PCR reads into MiXCR, producing one record per CDR3 protein. In the table there are 500,000 to 600,000 distinct CDR3 sequences, around 15% of which are singletons. Source: PBMCs from blood, taken 11 to 12 days after vaccination. The receptors were gathered from a man in his fifties who received an inactivated influenza vaccine.

The chain carries TRBV4-3 and TRBJ2-3, with a tentative D call TRBD2 (6 bases). This CDR3 is built from 15 residues. Trimming cost V 1 base and J 4 bases, with 12 bases left between them. Germline V gene lookup returns CDR1 LGHNA and CDR2 YSLEER. DNA of the CDR3: TGCGCCAGCAGCCAAGGGAGGGGAGGCCCAGATACGCAGTATTTT. Translation: CASSQGRGGPDTQYF.

This clonotype was recorded many times. This rearrangement joins TRBV29-1 to TRBJ2-1; perhaps TRBD1 as D (5 bases). CDR1 is SQVTM and CDR2 is ANQGSEA in the germline V gene. V lost 1 base and J lost 4, with 11 bases in between. This CDR3 is 14 amino acids long. This chain's CDR3 is CSVEGRARYNEQFF. The CDR3 nucleotides are TGCAGCGTTGAAGGCAGGGCTCGGTACAATGAGCAGTTCTTC.

The genes are TRBV7-2 and TRBJ2-7; 9 nucleotides align to TRBD2. Trimming cost V 1 base and J 4 bases; bases outside gene matches: 5. The CDR3 spans 15 residues. CDR1 and CDR2 from the germline V gene are SGHTA and FQGNSA. The DNA of the CDR3 is TGTGCCAGCAGCTTAGGCGGGGGGGCCCGGTACGAGCAGTACTTC. Translation gives CASSLGGGARYEQYF. Looking up the rest from reference TRBV7-2 and TRBJ2-7 gives the full variable domain: GAGVSQSPSNKVTEKGKDVELRCDPISGHTALYWYRQSLGQGLEFLIYFQGNSAPDKSGLPSDRFSAERTGGSVSTLTIQRTQQEDSAVYLCASSLGGGARYEQYFGPGTRLTVT.

The chain combines TRBV28 with TRBJ2-1; TRBD2 matches 15 bases. CDR1 and CDR2 from the germline V gene are MDHEN and SYDVKM. V was pared by 5 bases and J by 6 bases, with 14 bases of the junction left unmatched. CDR3 length: 19 amino acids. The CDR3 protein is CASSPEAWTSGRAPNEQFF. CDR3 nucleotides: TGTGCCAGCAGTCCAGAAGCGTGGACTAGCGGGAGGGCCCCCAATGAGCAGTTCTTC.

Many counts were recorded for this clonotype. This chain connects TRBV5-1 to TRBJ1-4; D is undetermined. V was cut by 0 bases and J by 8 bases, with 11 bases left in between. CDR1 is SGHRS, CDR2 YFSETQ, per germline. The CDR3 runs to 14 residues. The CDR3 reads CASSLAAGREKLFF. CDR3 nucleotides: TGCGCCAGCAGCTTGGCCGCGGGAAGAGAAAAACTGTTTTTT. The variable domain in full, with the rest retrieved from reference TRBV5-1 and TRBJ1-4, is KAGVTQTPRYLIKTRGQQVTLSCSPISGHRSVSWYQQTPGQGLQFLFEYFSETQRNKGNFPGRFSGRQFSNSRSEMNVSTLELGDSALYLCASSLAAGREKLFFGSGTQLSVL.

In its sample, this clonotype was seen a few times. The chain carries TRBV7-8 and TRBJ2-7, with TRBD1 as a possible D gene (5 bases). This CDR3 is built from 14 residues. Trimming cost V 7 bases and J 0 bases, with 13 bases left between them. Germline-derived CDR1 and CDR2 are SGHVS and FQNEAQ. The CDR3 sequence is CASKSRVSSYEQYF. Here the CDR3 DNA reads TGTGCCAGCAAGAGCAGGGTGAGCTCCTACGAGCAGTACTTC.

There are a few counts of this clonotype. The chain recombines TRBV3-1 with TRBJ2-5; D is unclear. Germline assignment: CDR1 LGHDT and CDR2 YNNKEL (reference sequence). CDR3 size: 12 residues. The V and J ends lost 1 base and 4 bases respectively, with 4 bases between them. CDR3 in DNA: TGTGCCAGCAGCCAAGCCACAGAGACCCAGTACTTC. This sequence encodes CASSQATETQYF.

The table lists this clonotype with many counts. The V and J genes are TRBV5-1 and TRBJ1-2, with a tentative D call TRBD1 (6 bases). V was clipped by 0 bases and J by 8 bases, with 17 bases between them. Germline V gene data show CDR1 as SGHRS and CDR2 as YFSETQ. This CDR3 is 15 amino acids long. Here the CDR3 DNA reads TGCGCCAGCAGCTTGGATCCGGGGGCCACTCCCGGCTACACCTTC. Encoded protein: CASSLDPGATPGYTF.

This clonotype was seen just once. The V call is TRBV4-2, the J call TRBJ2-1; TRBD2 matches at 8 bases. CDR3 length equals 16 residues. Germline V gene sequence: CDR1 LGHNA, CDR2 YNFKEQ. The V gene end was trimmed by 0 bases and the J gene end by 4 bases; junction bases not matched to a gene: 5. The CDR3 protein is CASSQDQRGRYNEQFF. CDR3 DNA sequence: TGTGCCAGCAGCCAAGATCAGCGGGGGAGGTACAATGAGCAGTTCTTC.

This clonotype was seen only a few times. The gene calls are TRBV5-1 and TRBJ2-5; 10 nucleotides match TRBD2. The CDR3 is 18 residues long. CDR1 and CDR2 (germline): SGHRS, YFSETQ. V was pared by 3 bases and J by 5 bases, with 16 bases of the junction left unmatched. The CDR3 region is CASSSHYKTSGQVETQYF. The DNA of the CDR3 is TGCGCCAGCAGCTCCCACTATAAGACTAGCGGGCAGGTGGAGACCCAGTACTTC.

The sample holds many counts of this clonotype. The chain uses TRBV12-3 or TRBV12-4 and TRBJ1-5; D may be TRBD1 (5 bases). Trimming took off 6 bases at V and 5 bases at J, with 11 bases between the two ends. The CDR3 spans 13 residues. The CDR3 loop reads CASRRDLDQPQHF. The DNA of the CDR3 is TGTGCCAGCAGACGGGACCTTGATCAGCCCCAGCATTTT.

This clonotype has ten or more counts. The rearrangement links TRBV5-1 to TRBJ1-2; 8 bases map to TRBD1. CDR1 and CDR2 (germline): SGHRS, YFSETQ. CDR3 length: 14 residues. J gave up 6 bases and V 4 bases, and 8 bases lay outside the gene matches. For the CDR3, the DNA is TGCGCCAGCAGCCGAAACGGACAGGGTCATGGCTACACCTTC. This translates into CASSRNGQGHGYTF.

There are many counts of this clonotype. V and J are TRBV24-1 and TRBJ2-1; the D is unclear. This CDR3 spans 14 amino acids. Germline assignment: CDR1 KGHDR and CDR2 SFDVKD. V was cut by 9 bases and J by 4 bases, with 15 bases left in between. In DNA, the CDR3 is TGTGCCACCGAAGACACCTACCGTTACAATGAGCAGTTCTTC. Its translation: CATEDTYRYNEQFF.

This clonotype came up many times. The chain joins TRBV5-1 to TRBJ2-1; 12 bases agree with TRBD2. Germline lookup yields CDR1 SGHRS and CDR2 YFSETQ. This CDR3 comprises 16 residues. The trim removed 2 bases at V and 5 bases at J, leaving 5 bases unmatched. The CDR3 DNA follows: TGCGCCAGCAGCTTCACTAGCGGGGGGCCCAACAATGAGCAGTTCTTC. It codes for CASSFTSGGPNNEQFF.

In nucleotides, the CDR3 is TGCGCCAGCAGCTTGGAGTCTAGTCTGGATACGCAGTATTTT. Encoded protein: CASSLESSLDTQYF. The gene calls are TRBV5-1 and TRBJ2-3; no clear D gene. The CDR3 is 14 residues long. Germline CDR1 reads SGHRS; CDR2 reads YFSETQ. Between the trimmed V and J ends, which lost 0 bases and 6 bases, there was a span of 11 bases.

This clonotype was seen a handful of times. The chain recombines TRBV20-1 with TRBJ2-1; a possible D gene is TRBD1 (5 bases). Germline CDR1 is DFQATT and CDR2 is SNEGSKA (reference sequence). Trimming shortened V by 3 bases and J by 4 bases, and 19 bases separated the two germline ends. CDR3 length: 16 residues. The CDR3 region is CSASGAHMNGYNEQFF. The CDR3 DNA reads TGCAGTGCTAGTGGGGCTCATATGAATGGTTACAATGAGCAGTTCTTC.

V gene TRBV20-1 combines with J gene TRBJ1-5; a weak D match, TRBD1 (5 bases). Germline CDR1 reads DFQATT; CDR2 reads SNEGSKA (reference sequence). V was pared by 2 bases and J by 4 bases, with 9 bases between. This CDR3 region has 13 residues. The DNA for the CDR3 is TGCAGTGCTAGAAGAGGGGTGAATCAGCCCCAGCATTTT. Its protein product is CSARRGVNQPQHF.

There are a few counts of this clonotype. The chain employs TRBV9 and TRBJ2-1, with TRBD2 matching over 11 bases. Trimming at V came to 2 bases and at J to 8 bases, leaving 15 bases not matched to a gene. This CDR3 has 18 residues. CDR1 SGDLS and CDR2 YYNGEE come from the germline V gene. CDR3 region: CASSVSRLAGQPKDEQFF. In DNA form, the CDR3 reads TGTGCCAGCAGCGTTTCCCGACTAGCGGGACAACCTAAGGATGAGCAGTTCTTC.

This clonotype showed up just a few times. The rearrangement joins TRBV2 to TRBJ2-3, with TRBD2 as a possible D gene (7 bases). With 7 bases removed from V and 1 base from J, the gap between germline ends came to 18 bases. Germline CDR1 reads SNHLY; CDR2 reads FYNNEI. This CDR3 is built from 16 residues. For the CDR3, the DNA is TGTGCCAGCACGGGGGGCCAGGGCCTCCGCACAGATACGCAGTATTTT. Protein sequence: CASTGGQGLRTDTQYF.

J is TRBJ2-5 and V is TRBV7-8, with D hard to call. The germline V gene encodes CDR1 SGHVS and CDR2 FQNEAQ. V lost 1 base, J lost 6 bases, and 15 bases lay in between. This CDR3 spans 15 amino acids. The DNA of the CDR3 is TGTGCCAGCAGCTTAGAAAGGTCGACCGCCCAGACCCAGTACTTC. Its protein product is CASSLERSTAQTQYF.

V is TRBV20-1 and J is TRBJ1-6, with a weak D call TRBD1 (6 bases). From germline, CDR1 is DFQATT and CDR2 SNEGSKA (reference sequence). V lost 6 bases, J lost 8 bases, and 20 bases lay in between. CDR3 size: 15 residues. In DNA form, the CDR3 reads TGCAGTGCCAGCATCCAGGGGAGGGGATATTCACCCCTCCACTTT. Translating gives CSASIQGRGYSPLHF.

This clonotype appeared a few times. V gene TRBV6-5 combines with J gene TRBJ1-5; D call uncertain. Trimming shortened V by 0 bases and J by 0 bases, and 15 bases separated the two germline ends. CDR3 size: 18 residues. Germline V lookup: CDR1 MNHEY, CDR2 SVGAGI. Here the CDR3 DNA reads TGTGCCAGCAGTTACTCGGCCAGGCAAAGATTTAGCAATCAGCCCCAGCATTTT. It encodes CASSYSARQRFSNQPQHF.

This clonotype was counted a few times. This chain uses TRBV9 with TRBJ2-3, with a possible D match to TRBD1 (5 bases). The germline V gene has CDR1 SGDLS and CDR2 YYNGEE. The CDR3 has 15 residues. V shed 0 bases and J shed 0 bases, with 8 bases lying between them. Here the CDR3 DNA reads TGTGCCAGCAGCGTAGGGACATGGAGCACAGATACGCAGTATTTT. Its protein is CASSVGTWSTDTQYF.

The chain carries TRBV15 and TRBJ2-2, with 9 bases matching TRBD2. V shed 1 base, J shed 8 bases, and the junction held 11 bases outside the gene matches. The germline CDR1 and CDR2 sequences are LNHNV and YYDKDF (reference sequence). This CDR3 comprises 17 residues. The CDR3 DNA follows: TGTGCCACCAGCAGAGTAACAGGACTAGCGAGTTATGGGGAGCTGTTTTTT. It codes for CATSRVTGLASYGELFF.

V is TRBV6-5 and J is TRBJ2-1; D remains ambiguous. The CDR3 is made up of 14 amino acids. Between the trimmed V and J ends, which lost 2 bases and 0 bases, there was a span of 5 bases. The V gene's germline CDR1 is MNHEY and CDR2 SVGAGI. The CDR3 nucleotides are TGTGCCAGCAGTTACCGGGCCTCCTACAATGAGCAGTTCTTC. Translated, it gives CASSYRASYNEQFF.

The DNA for the CDR3 is TGCAGTGCTAGAGATGCGCGGGGGGGCCCCTACGAGCAGTACTTC. Its protein product is CSARDARGGPYEQYF. J is TRBJ2-7 and V is TRBV20-1, with 9 bases identical to TRBD2. V was clipped by 0 bases and J by 2 bases; unmatched bases: 5. CDR1 DFQATT and CDR2 SNEGSKA come from the germline V gene (reference sequence). The CDR3 runs to 15 residues.

In its sample, this clonotype was seen a few times. The CDR3 DNA follows: TGCGCCAGCAGCAGGACTAGCGGGGAGGCCCAGTACTTC. Amino acid sequence: CASSRTSGEAQYF. J is TRBJ2-5 and V is TRBV5-1, with 12 nucleotides matching TRBD2. The junction had 4 bases not matched to a gene; V was cut back by 4 bases and J by 9 bases. The CDR3 consists of 13 residues. Looked up from germline, CDR1 is SGHRS and CDR2 is YFSETQ.

V usage is TRBV20-1 and J usage is TRBJ2-7, with 7 bases identical to TRBD1. Per germline, CDR1 DFQATT and CDR2 SNEGSKA (reference sequence). V dropped 6 bases and J dropped 9; count of bases not matched to a gene: 14. The CDR3 extends over 13 amino acids. The CDR3: CSALSPQGEVQYF. The CDR3 coding sequence is TGCAGTGCACTATCCCCTCAGGGGGAAGTGCAGTACTTC.

This clonotype has just a few counts. This rearrangement joins TRBV20-1 to TRBJ2-5; the match to TRBD1 covers 9 bases. The J segment lost 2 bases and the V segment lost 2 bases, leaving 6 bases of the junction unmatched. Per germline, CDR1 DFQATT and CDR2 SNEGSKA (reference sequence). This CDR3 is built from 15 residues. The DNA for the CDR3 is TGCAGTGCTAGACCGGCCGACAGGGGGCAAGAGACCCAGTACTTC. Translated: CSARPADRGQETQYF.

The chain recombines TRBV12-3 or TRBV12-4 with TRBJ1-1, with D possibly TRBD1 on 6 matching bases. This CDR3 has 12 residues. The germline V and J ends were trimmed by 2 bases and 7 bases, with 8 bases remaining between them. CDR3 sequence (DNA): TGTGCCAGCAGTTTATGGGGGCGTGAAGCTTTCTTT. Amino acid sequence: CASSLWGREAFF.

The CDR3 bases are TGCAGCGTCCCAAGGCCAGGACAGGGTTACACCGGGGAGCTGTTTTTT. Translated: CSVPRPGQGYTGELFF. The chain combines TRBV29-1 with TRBJ2-2; 8 bases fit TRBD1. Per germline, CDR1 SQVTM and CDR2 ANQGSEA. With 6 bases clipped from V and 3 bases from J, the junction kept 12 bases outside the gene matches. The CDR3 contains 16 residues.

The chain employs TRBV29-1 and TRBJ2-3; D gene uncertain. Germline lookup yields CDR1 SQVTM and CDR2 ANQGSEA. V lost 3 bases and J 1 base, leaving 11 bases between the germline ends. The CDR3 is 14 amino acids. CDR3 bases: TGCAGCGTTGATCGTTTTACGGGCACAGATACGCAGTATTTT. Protein sequence: CSVDRFTGTDTQYF.